The following is a TCR beta chain sequence with its context. Sample time point: after neoadjuvant nivolumab, at surgical resection. Patients had newly diagnosed, untreated stage II-IVA oral cavity squamous cell carcinoma. Trimming shortened V by 0 bases and J by 7 bases, and 21 bases separated the two germline ends. CDR1 is ENHRY and CDR2 is SYGVKD in the germline V gene. This CDR3 contains 17 residues. The sample originates from a study of neoadjuvant anti-PD-1 for oral cavity cancer. Across the study: Before surgery, most patients got three to four biweekly 3 mg/kg nivolumab doses.

Profiling relied on immunoSEQ multiplex PCR, and the TCRdb table lists in-frame clones only, not all of them. The data show more than 12,000 clones, nearly 70% seen once. The sample in question was PBMCs, obtained after nivolumab (anti-PD-1) treatment. The chain employs TRBV10-3 and TRBJ1-2; possible D gene TRBD1, 6 bases. The sequence was collected from a person aged 35 to 85 with oral cavity squamous cell carcinoma. The CDR3: CAISESLNGGAQTGYTF. DNA of the CDR3: TGTGCCATCAGTGAGTCCCTGAACGGGGGGGCGCAGACTGGCTACACCTTC.